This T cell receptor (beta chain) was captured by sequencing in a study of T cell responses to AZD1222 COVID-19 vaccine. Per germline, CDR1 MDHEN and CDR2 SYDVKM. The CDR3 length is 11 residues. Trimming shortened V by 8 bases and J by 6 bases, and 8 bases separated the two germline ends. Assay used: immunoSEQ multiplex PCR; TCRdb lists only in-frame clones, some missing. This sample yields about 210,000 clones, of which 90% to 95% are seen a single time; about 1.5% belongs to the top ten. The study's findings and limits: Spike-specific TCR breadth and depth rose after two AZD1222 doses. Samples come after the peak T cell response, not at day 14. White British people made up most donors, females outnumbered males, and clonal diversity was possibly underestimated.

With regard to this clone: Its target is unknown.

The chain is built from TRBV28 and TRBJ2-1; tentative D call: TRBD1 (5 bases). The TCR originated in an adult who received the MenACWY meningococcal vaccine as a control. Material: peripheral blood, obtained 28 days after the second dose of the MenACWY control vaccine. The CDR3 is CASQGVNEQFF. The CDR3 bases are TGTGCCAGCCAGGGTGTCAATGAGCAGTTCTTC.